This TCR beta chain derives from a study of shared clonotypes between healthy human individuals. Regarding the study as a whole: A generally larger estimated richness was seen in naive subsets than in memory subsets. Lower generation probabilities were found for non-shared clonotypes than for those shared by all four donors.

The germline CDR1 and CDR2 sequences are SNHLY and FYNNEI. This CDR3 is built from 10 residues. With 6 bases removed from V and 15 bases from J, the gap between germline ends came to 12 bases. This clone was seen only once. As yet, its antigen is unknown. Libraries were prepared by immunoSEQ multiplex PCR; TCRdb keeps only in-frame clonotypes and omits some of them. The table records 1.4 million or so clones, approximately 98.5% of them present only once. The source is a man in his thirties or forties in good health. This rearrangement joins TRBV2 to TRBJ2-1; D is ambiguous. The sequencing sample was made of naive CD4+ T cells sorted from blood. Subset: CD45RA+ positively selected. The CDR3 reads CASRDWVLFF. The CDR3 nucleotides are TGTGCCAGCAGAGATTGGGTACTGTTCTTC.